The 13 T cell receptor delta chains presented below share a single source sample, sequenced in a study of gamma-delta chains in newborns, infants, children. TCRdb re-called clones from the reads via CATT. The repertoire holds 5,100 or so delta-chain clones, 2.7% seen once, with roughly 15% in the top ten. Sequencing was performed on blood. The receptors were gathered from a child who was a newborn, infant or young child, either healthy, febrile or measles-vaccinated (not recorded which).

This clone has only a few counts. The chain has TRDV2 and TRDJ3; D is ambiguous. V lost 0 bases to trimming and J lost 1 base, with 9 bases between them. The CDR3 contains 17 residues. Per germline, CDR1 GEAIGNYY and CDR2 EKD. In DNA, the CDR3 is TGTGCCTGTGACACCGGGACCCCTTCCTGGGACACCCGACAGATGTTTTTC. Protein: CACDTGTPSWDTRQMFF.

About this clone itself: This likely stems from a read error, as it lies one base from a far larger clone. At the DNA level, this CDR3 is encoded by other sequences in the same sample as well. The chain recombines TRDV2 with TRDJ3; TRDD3 matches at 9 bases. CDR3 length equals 18 residues. In germline, CDR1 is GEAIGNYY, CDR2 EKD. The J segment lost 2 bases and the V segment lost 0 bases, leaving 4 bases of the junction unmatched. The CDR3 here is CACDTVLGDTWDTRQMFF. CDR3 in DNA: TGTGCCTGTGACACCGTACTGGGGGACACCTGGGACACCCGACAGATGTTTTTC.

This clone has just a few counts. Its ends do not fully match the called genes, so a read error is possible. CDR3 residues: CACDGVLGDSSWDTLQMFF. In DNA, the CDR3 is TGTGCCTGTGACGGGGTACTGGGGGATAGCTCCTGGGACACCCTACAGATGTTTTTC. This chain links TRDV2 with TRDJ3; 11 bases match TRDD3. Germline V lookup: CDR1 GEAIGNYY, CDR2 EKD. The CDR3 consists of 19 residues.

The chain is built from TRDV2 and TRDJ1, with 7 bases identical to TRDD3. This CDR3 has 16 amino acids. V was pared by 1 base and J by 0 bases, with 7 bases of the junction left unmatched. Germline CDR1 reads GEAIGNYY; CDR2 reads EKD. The CDR3 region is CACDTLLLGDTDKLIF. The CDR3 DNA follows: TGTGCCTGTGACACACTACTTCTGGGGGACACCGATAAACTCATCTTT.

This chain joins TRDV2 and TRDJ1; 12 bases are a match to TRDD3. V trimming: 0 bases; J trimming: 1 base; junction bases outside the gene matches: 17. This CDR3 is 21 amino acids long. CDR1 is GEAIGNYY and CDR2 is EKD in the germline V gene. Here the CDR3 reads CACDTLRVLGDTKGATDKLIF. The CDR3 nucleotides are TGTGCCTGTGACACCCTCCGGGTACTGGGGGATACAAAAGGGGCCACCGATAAACTCATCTTT.

This clone was observed once. The chain joins TRDV2 to TRDJ3; 13 positions agree with TRDD3. Matching the DNA to germline supplied the J gene, which TCRdb does not give. The CDR3 is 21 residues long. The V and J ends lost 3 bases and 2 bases, in that order; junction bases with no gene match: 12. Germline CDR1 and CDR2: GEAIGNYY and EKD. Here the CDR3 reads CACDRTGGYDPGPWDTRQMFF. Written as DNA, the CDR3 is TGTGCCTGTGACCGTACTGGGGGATACGACCCCGGCCCCTGGGACACCCGACAGATGTTTTTC.

The chain has TRDV2 and TRDJ3; D ambiguous. Germline V gene data show CDR1 as GEAIGNYY and CDR2 as EKD. The V end was cut by 3 bases, the J end by 1 base, with 9 bases between. The CDR3 has 16 residues. The CDR3, as DNA: TGTGCCTGTGACCCCTTGAATTCCTGGGACACCCGACAGATGTTTTTC. Translating gives CACDPLNSWDTRQMFF.

This clone was seen more than once but under ten times. A far larger clone lies a single base away; this is likely a read error. The chain joins TRDV2 to TRDJ1; TRDD3 matches 9 bases. CDR1 and CDR2 (germline): GEAIGNYY, EKD. This CDR3 contains 14 residues. CDR3 nucleotide sequence: TGTGCCTGTGACATACTGGGGGACACCGATAAACCCATCTTT. It specifies CACDILGDTDKPIF.

The chain recombines TRDV2 with TRDJ3, with 12 bases matching TRDD3. Trimming took 3 bases from V and 0 from J; bases not matched to a gene: 5. Germline CDR1 GEAIGNYY, CDR2 EKD. There are 19 residues in the CDR3. CDR3 sequence: CACDPTGGYFSWDTRQMFF. DNA for the CDR3: TGTGCCTGTGACCCTACTGGGGGATACTTCTCCTGGGACACCCGACAGATGTTTTTC.

This clone has more than one count but fewer than ten. A much bigger clone sits one base away, suggesting this may be a read error. This sequence joins TRDV2 and TRDJ1; TRDD3 matches 10 bases. J gave up 4 bases and V 3 bases, and 1 base lay outside the gene matches. The CDR3 consists of 13 residues. Germline loops: CDR1 GEAIGNYY, CDR2 EKD. This CDR3 reads CACDPGGYDKLIF. In DNA form, the CDR3 reads TGTGCCTGTGACCCTGGGGGATACGATAAACTCATCTTT.

The sample holds a few counts of this clone. The chain has TRDV2 and TRDJ1; tentative D call: TRDD3 (6 bases). The CDR3 covers 13 residues. Germline CDR1 reads GEAIGNYY; CDR2 reads EKD. The germline V and J ends were trimmed by 6 bases and 1 base, with 11 bases remaining between them. For the CDR3, the DNA is TGTGCCTGTAACGAGATACGCACCGATAAACTCATCTTT. Amino acid sequence: CACNEIRTDKLIF.

This clone was detected a few times. The chain carries TRDV2 and TRDJ1; 13 bases match TRDD3. The V segment lost 3 bases and the J segment 8 bases; nucleotides outside the gene matches: 11. The CDR3 extends over 16 amino acids. Germline V gives CDR1 GEAIGNYY, CDR2 EKD. The CDR3 region has the DNA TGTGCCTGTGACGGGGGAGAACTGGGGGATACGACCAAACTCATCTTT. This codes for CACDGGELGDTTKLIF.

The table lists this clone with a few counts. The chain links TRDV3 to TRDJ1; 8 bases agree with TRDD3. The CDR3 covers 12 residues. Germline values: CDR1 TVYSNPD, CDR2 GDNSRS (reference sequence). In nucleotides, the CDR3 is TGTGCACTGGGGGCTGTCACCGATAAACTCATCTTT. Protein sequence: CALGAVTDKLIF.